The 9 T cell receptor beta chains reported below all come from one sample, sequenced in a study of early T cells in non-severe SARS-CoV-2 infection. TCRdb processed the 5' RACE reads anew with MiXCR; each CDR3 protein has one entry. The table lists about 27,000 distinct CDR3 sequences, approximately 5% of them singletons. Sample: whole blood. The receptors were sampled from an adult who was a healthcare worker with PCR-confirmed SARS-CoV-2 infection or an uninfected control (not recorded which).

This clonotype was counted many times. The chain uses TRBV6-2 or TRBV6-3 and TRBJ2-1; perhaps TRBD1 as D (5 bases). The V gene lost 6 bases and the J gene lost 2 bases, with 11 bases spanning the gap. The germline gives CDR1 MNHEY, CDR2 SVGEGT. The length of the CDR3 is 14 residues. The DNA for the CDR3 is TGTGCCAGCAGCTCTATAGGGGCCTACAATGAGCAGTTCTTC. It is translated as CASSSIGAYNEQFF.

This clonotype has at least ten counts. This chain joins TRBV6-2 or TRBV6-3 and TRBJ2-5, with D perhaps matching TRBD1 (5 bases). Per the germline V gene, CDR1 is MNHEY and CDR2 is SVGEGT. This CDR3 is built from 15 residues. V lost 0 bases, J lost 5 bases, and 13 bases lay in between. CDR3 protein: CASSYSWTTRETQYF. CDR3 in DNA: TGTGCCAGCAGTTACTCGTGGACAACGCGGGAGACCCAGTACTTC.

This clonotype was detected ten times or more. V usage is TRBV28 and J usage is TRBJ2-7; the D gene is possibly TRBD2 (5 bases). Trimming stripped 3 bases from V and 3 bases from J, with 12 bases between. The V gene's germline CDR1 is MDHEN and CDR2 SYDVKM. The CDR3 extends over 14 amino acids. The CDR3 DNA reads TGTGCCAGCAGTTTCGCTGGTGCGGGCTACGAGCAGTACTTC. Translation: CASSFAGAGYEQYF.

Here the CDR3 reads CASSLGDRGYEQYF. In DNA, the CDR3 is TGTGCCAGCAGTTTAGGGGACAGGGGCTACGAGCAGTACTTC. The chain has TRBV12-3 or TRBV12-4 and TRBJ2-7; 10 positions match TRBD1. With 1 base clipped from V and 3 bases from J, the junction kept 0 bases outside the gene matches. CDR3 length: 14 residues.

This clonotype was counted ten times or more. The chain couples TRBV7-2 to TRBJ1-6, with D perhaps matching TRBD1 (5 bases). The CDR3 loop spans 14 amino acids. V shed 5 bases and J shed 10 bases, with 15 bases lying between them. The germline V gene has CDR1 SGHTA and CDR2 FQGNSA. The CDR3 spells CASSRDLLGSPLHF. CDR3 sequence (DNA): TGTGCCAGCAGCCGGGACCTCCTTGGATCACCCCTCCACTTT.

This clonotype was counted ten times or more. The chain has TRBV7-9 and TRBJ2-1; the match to TRBD2 covers 11 bases. Losses at the gene ends were 6 bases for V and 13 bases for J; bases not matched to a gene: 8. Germline V gives CDR1 SEHNR, CDR2 FQNEAQ (reference sequence). The CDR3 spans 13 residues. For the CDR3, the DNA is TGTGCCAGCAGTGTGACTAGCGGGGTACTACAGTTCTTC. It specifies CASSVTSGVLQFF.

This clonotype was found many times. The chain links TRBV11-2 to TRBJ2-3, with 8 bases that match TRBD2. V trimming: 5 bases; J trimming: 3 bases; junction bases outside the gene matches: 4. Germline assignment: CDR1 SGHAT and CDR2 FQNNGV. CDR3 length: 14 residues. The CDR3 spells CASSPVAGTDTQYF. The DNA of the CDR3 is TGTGCCAGCAGCCCGGTAGCGGGGACAGATACGCAGTATTTT.

This clonotype was recorded many times. The chain recombines TRBV4-2 with TRBJ2-1; D gene unclear. This CDR3 is 15 amino acids long. Germline CDR1 is LGHNA and CDR2 is YNFKEQ. V shed 0 bases and J shed 0 bases, with 6 bases lying between them. The CDR3 protein is CASSQDRNSYNEQFF. CDR3 nucleotide sequence: TGTGCCAGCAGCCAAGATCGGAACTCCTACAATGAGCAGTTCTTC.

The table lists this clonotype with many counts. This chain joins TRBV18 and TRBJ2-7; D assignment may be TRBD1 or TRBD2 (5 bases each). This CDR3 comprises 14 residues. CDR1 is KGHSH, CDR2 LQKENI, per germline. V was shortened by 4 bases and J by 2 bases, with 12 bases between the two germline ends. For the CDR3, the DNA is TGTGCCAGCTCACTCGGGACCGGACCCTACGAGCAGTACTTC. It translates to CASSLGTGPYEQYF.